This T cell receptor beta chain emerged from a study of blood T cell repertoires in COVID-19. In the study overall: There were acute and convalescent COVID-19 samples, and they came from the United States, Italy and Spain. The analysed material was cDNA or gDNA that came from T cells, B-cell-depleted T cells, or PBMCs.

Authors' processing steps: Nucleated cell counts were estimated from reference gene primer amplification. Assay: immunoSEQ multiplex PCR; the TCRdb copy retains only in-frame clones and omits some. V and J calls and clone size are as listed in that table; D and trimming were resolved from the DNA. The sample lists 15,000 to 20,000 clones; approximately 88% were seen once. This CDR3 is 14 amino acids long. The V segment lost 2 bases and the J segment 1 base; nucleotides outside the gene matches: 2. The V gene's germline CDR1 is SGDLS and CDR2 YYNGEE. The origin of this receptor is a human donor in a cohort sampled during active COVID-19. Sample: peripheral blood. J is TRBJ2-7 and V is TRBV9, with 8 bases lining up with TRBD2. In DNA form, the CDR3 reads TGTGCCAGCAGCGTGGCTAGCGGGTCCTACGAGCAGTACTTC. Its protein product is CASSVASGSYEQYF.